These 16 T cell receptor beta chains were all obtained from the same sample, sequenced in a study of T cell responses to AZD1222 COVID-19 vaccine. Data came from immunoSEQ multiplex PCR; TCRdb stores just in-frame clones and leaves some out. The table shows roughly 100,000 clones, with about 86% occurring only once. Sequencing was performed on peripheral blood, taken on day 0 of AZD1222 vaccination. All receptors derive from an adult in good health.

The chain employs TRBV6-6 and TRBJ1-1, with 12 bases lining up with TRBD1. V trimming: 5 bases; J trimming: 0 bases; junction bases outside the gene matches: 13. The CDR3 contains 19 residues. Per the germline V gene, CDR1 is MNHNY and CDR2 is SVGAGI (reference sequence). The CDR3 is CASSPGGTGGLSMNTEAFF. CDR3 coding DNA: TGTGCCAGCAGTCCCGGGGGGACAGGGGGCCTGAGCATGAACACTGAAGCTTTCTTT.

The chain is built from TRBV4-1 and TRBJ2-7, with 8 nucleotides matching TRBD2. Germline V gene sequence: CDR1 MGHRA, CDR2 YSYEKL. The ends lost 0 bases at V and 3 bases at J; junction bases unmatched: 7. The CDR3 totals 16 residues. The CDR3 DNA is TGCGCCAGCAGCCAAGATATGAGCGGGGGCAACTACGAGCAGTACTTC. Translated, it gives CASSQDMSGGNYEQYF.

For the CDR3, the DNA is TGTGCCAGCGGTAGGCGTGGGGCGGATCAGCCCCAGCATTTT. This encodes CASGRRGADQPQHF. This sequence joins TRBV6-5 and TRBJ1-5; TRBD1 might be the D (5 bases). V was cut by 8 bases and J by 5 bases, with 16 bases left in between. The CDR3 is 14 residues long. Germline CDR1 reads MNHEY; CDR2 reads SVGAGI.

This rearrangement joins TRBV19 to TRBJ2-3; 10 nucleotides align to TRBD2. The CDR3 sequence is 17 residues long. V was pared by 5 bases and J by 2 bases, with 10 bases of the junction left unmatched. Germline values: CDR1 LNHDA, CDR2 SQIVND (reference sequence). CDR3 residues: CASSPRTSGAYTDTQYF. CDR3 coding DNA: TGTGCCAGTAGTCCCCGGACTAGCGGAGCCTACACAGATACGCAGTATTTT.

V usage is TRBV28 and J usage is TRBJ2-5, with TRBD1 matching 8 bases. This CDR3 is built from 16 residues. Per germline, CDR1 MDHEN and CDR2 SYDVKM. V gave up 6 bases and J gave up 6 bases; unmatched junction bases: 15. For the CDR3, the DNA is TGTGCCAGCAGGGATTCTCAGGGGGCTATCGGAAAGACCCAGTACTTC. Translating gives CASRDSQGAIGKTQYF.

This clone came up once. The chain couples TRBV10-3 to TRBJ2-5; no clear D gene. Per germline, CDR1 ENHRY and CDR2 SYGVKD. Trimming took off 0 bases at V and 5 bases at J, with 7 bases between the two ends. The CDR3 is 13 amino acids. The DNA for the CDR3 is TGTGCCATCAGTGAGTCGACTCCGGAGACCCAGTACTTC. Amino acid sequence: CAISESTPETQYF.

This rearrangement joins TRBV7-3 to TRBJ2-7, with D perhaps matching TRBD2 (5 bases). The CDR3 loop spans 13 amino acids. CDR1 SGHTA and CDR2 FQGTGA come from the germline V gene. Trimming shortened V by 5 bases and J by 7 bases, and 15 bases separated the two germline ends. In nucleotides, the CDR3 is TGTGCCAGCAGCATCGACCGGGGTGGGGAGCAGTACTTC. Protein product: CASSIDRGGEQYF.

The V and J genes are TRBV27 and TRBJ1-1, with unresolved D. Trimming left V 5 bases short and J 7 bases short, with 11 bases between. Germline assignment: CDR1 MNHEY and CDR2 SMNVEV (reference sequence). The length of the CDR3 is 12 residues. Here the CDR3 DNA reads TGTGCCAGCAGTACCCAATTCGGTGAAGCTTTCTTT. The encoded protein is CASSTQFGEAFF.

As concerns this clone: At one end the junction does not follow the germline gene, possibly because of a read error. The chain is built from TRBV30 and TRBJ1-1; no clear D. The V gene's germline CDR1 is GTSNPN and CDR2 SVGIG (reference sequence). The CDR3 sequence is 12 residues long. The CDR3 is CAWSDGNSEAFF. The DNA for the CDR3 is TGTGCCTGGAGTGATGGGAACTCTGAAGCTTTCTTT. The full variable domain, its missing parts supplied by reference TRBV30 and TRBJ1-1, is SQTIHQWPATLVQPVGSPLSLECTVEGTSNPNLYWYRQAAGRGLQLLFYSVGIGQISSEVPQNLSASRPQDRQFILSSKKLLLSDSGFYLCAWSDGNSEAFFGQGTRLTVV.

J is TRBJ1-5 and V is TRBV19; D unclear. Per germline, CDR1 LNHDA and CDR2 SQIVND (reference sequence). V was clipped by 3 bases and J by 0 bases, with 12 bases between them. CDR3 length: 16 residues. The CDR3: CASSITSRSSNQPQHF. DNA for the CDR3: TGTGCCAGTAGTATTACTTCCAGGAGTAGCAATCAGCCCCAGCATTTT.

The chain uses TRBV6-5 and TRBJ2-7; no definite D call. Trimming pared 6 bases from V and 2 bases from J, leaving 5 bases between. There are 11 residues in the CDR3. Germline CDR1 reads MNHEY; CDR2 reads SVGAGI. The CDR3 DNA follows: TGTGCCAGCAGGTTGGCCTACGAGCAGTACTTC. Encoded protein: CASRLAYEQYF.

The chain employs TRBV2 and TRBJ2-7; 7 bases agree with TRBD1. The CDR3 loop spans 15 amino acids. Germline V gives CDR1 SNHLY, CDR2 FYNNEI. V lost 0 bases, J lost 11 bases, and 13 bases stayed unmatched. CDR3 amino acids: CASSEARGTEGAEYF. The CDR3 coding sequence is TGTGCCAGCAGTGAAGCAAGGGGCACAGAGGGGGCGGAGTACTTC.

The chain combines TRBV11-1 with TRBJ1-1; D is unresolved. The CDR3 is made up of 14 amino acids. Germline V gives CDR1 SGHAT, CDR2 FQDESV (reference sequence). V was cut by 5 bases and J by 1 base, with 11 bases left in between. CDR3 residues: CASSPLRQNTEAFF. In DNA, the CDR3 is TGTGCCAGCAGCCCACTTCGACAGAACACTGAAGCTTTCTTT.

The V and J genes are TRBV28 and TRBJ1-2; D is uncertain. The V end was cut by 6 bases, the J end by 3 bases, with 17 bases between. The CDR3 is made up of 15 amino acids. Germline lookup yields CDR1 MDHEN and CDR2 SYDVKM. The chain's CDR3 is CASSSPFSGDYGYTF. The CDR3 DNA sequence: TGTGCCAGCAGCTCCCCCTTTTCTGGGGACTATGGCTACACCTTC.

This chain connects TRBV19 to TRBJ2-1; unclear D gene. The CDR3 has 14 amino acids. CDR1 LNHDA and CDR2 SQIVND come from the germline V gene (reference sequence). V was pared by 5 bases and J by 0 bases, with 8 bases between. The CDR3 here is CASSERASYNEQFF. CDR3 nucleotide sequence: TGTGCCAGTAGTGAGCGTGCCTCCTACAATGAGCAGTTCTTC.

The chain joins TRBV28 to TRBJ2-3; the match to TRBD2 covers 7 bases. This CDR3 spans 13 amino acids. CDR1 is MDHEN, CDR2 SYDVKM, per germline. Trimming took 8 bases from V and 9 from J; bases not matched to a gene: 11. Written as DNA, the CDR3 is TGTGCCAGCGGGGGGGGGACCCCGGGGACGCAGTATTTT. This translates into CASGGGTPGTQYF.